This T cell receptor beta chain was recovered during a study of cytomegalovirus exposure and HLA in healthy donors. This clone showed up just once. Its antigen remains unknown. CDR1 is SGHTA and CDR2 is FQGNSA in the germline V gene. V dropped 0 bases and J dropped 4 bases, with 16 bases sitting between them. This CDR3 contains 16 residues. Findings and caveats of the study: Earlier analysis yielded a pattern in which most TCR beta V segments were productive about 90% or about 30% of the time. The study labeled about 160 TCR beta chains cytomegalovirus-associated.

The study ran its PCR with 60 Vbeta and 13 Jbeta primers. Repertoires were generated with immunoSEQ multiplex PCR, while TCRdb's copy carries only in-frame clones and drops some. The sample lists around 100,000 clones, about three quarters occurring once. This sequence was found in a female donor in good health and CMV-seropositive. The sequenced material came from PBMCs. V is TRBV7-2 and J is TRBJ2-7, with a weak D call TRBD2 (6 bases). The CDR3 DNA reads as TGTGCCAGCAGCTTAGCTAACCCGGGACTTTCTTACGAGCAGTACTTC. Protein sequence: CASSLANPGLSYEQYF.